The 25 T cell receptor beta chains below come from one sample, sequenced in a study of Graves' ophthalmopathy and Graves' hyperthyroidism. CDR3 regions of TCR beta were amplified from RNA transcripts. HTBI primers were employed in first-round RT-PCR, then a second-round multiplex PCR followed. TCRdb re-derived calls from the multiplex PCR reads in MiXCR, one entry per CDR3 protein. The data show a few hundred thousand distinct CDR3 sequences, approximately 35% seen once. The sample comprised peripheral blood or thyroid tissue (not recorded which). The receptors stem from an adult man with Graves' hyperthyroidism.

The rearrangement joins TRBV6-1 to TRBJ1-5, with TRBD1 identical over 9 bases. The trim removed 5 bases at V and 4 bases at J, leaving 3 bases unmatched. Germline V lookup: CDR1 MNHNS, CDR2 SASEGT. The CDR3 length is 14 residues. The CDR3 loop reads CASSWTGENQPQHF. As DNA, the CDR3 is TGTGCCAGCAGTTGGACAGGGGAAAATCAGCCCCAGCATTTT.

The rearrangement joins TRBV3-1 to TRBJ2-1; possibly TRBD1 or TRBD2 for D (5 bases each). Germline lookup yields CDR1 LGHDT and CDR2 YNNKEL (reference sequence). V lost 4 bases, J lost 12 bases, and 19 bases lay in between. This CDR3 comprises 14 residues. The CDR3 region is CASSPAVWGFGQFF. In DNA, the CDR3 is TGTGCCAGCAGCCCCGCTGTCTGGGGGTTTGGGCAGTTCTTC.

This clonotype was recorded at least ten times. The CDR3 DNA follows: TGTGCCAGCAGTGGGCTAAAGGACGGGTTTGAAGCTTTCTTT. It translates to CASSGLKDGFEAFF. The chain is built from TRBV25-1 and TRBJ1-1; D remains ambiguous. The CDR3 is 14 amino acids. The germline gives CDR1 MGHDK, CDR2 SYGVNS. Trimming cost V 4 bases and J 7 bases, with 16 bases left between them.

This clonotype was seen only a few times. This CDR3 reads CASRQMTTGTEAFF. DNA of the CDR3: TGTGCCAGCAGGCAGATGACAACAGGAACTGAAGCTTTCTTT. This chain joins TRBV2 and TRBJ1-1; perhaps TRBD1 as D (5 bases). This CDR3 is built from 14 residues. CDR1 and CDR2 from the germline V gene are SNHLY and FYNNEI. V lost 6 bases to trimming and J lost 5 bases, with 16 bases between them.

This clonotype has a handful of counts. The V gene is TRBV7-8, the J gene TRBJ2-7; D assignment may be TRBD1 or TRBD2 (7 bases each). The CDR3 loop spans 16 amino acids. CDR1 and CDR2 (germline): SGHVS, FQNEAQ. V lost 4 bases to trimming and J lost 3 bases, with 19 bases between them. The CDR3 is CASSSVLGGGNYEQYF. CDR3 DNA sequence: TGTGCCAGCAGCTCAGTCCTGGGAGGGGGCAACTACGAGCAGTACTTC. Combining the CDR3 with reference TRBV7-8 and TRBJ2-7 gives the whole variable domain GAGVSQSPRYKVAKRGQDVALRCDPISGHVSLFWYQQALGQGPEFLTYFQNEAQLDKSGLPSDRFFAERPEGSVSTLKIQRTQQEDSAVYLCASSSVLGGGNYEQYFGPGTRLTVT.

This clonotype occurred many times. J is TRBJ1-5 and V is TRBV4-2; D unresolved. The germline V gene has CDR1 LGHNA and CDR2 YNFKEQ. The CDR3 runs 15 residues. Trimming pared 0 bases from V and 1 base from J, leaving 7 bases between. This CDR3 is CASSQDTGSNQPQHF. DNA of the CDR3: TGTGCCAGCAGCCAAGATACCGGAAGCAATCAGCCCCAGCATTTT.

This clonotype was counted many times. The rearrangement links TRBV7-2 to TRBJ2-5, with TRBD2 identical over 8 bases. Germline V CDR1 and CDR2: SGHTA, FQGNSA. The CDR3 is made up of 18 amino acids. V lost 1 base to trimming and J lost 5 bases; unmatched junction nucleotides: 15. The CDR3 DNA reads as TGTGCCAGCAGCTTAGATGGGGGATGGCGGGGGGTCGGGGAGACCCAGTACTTC. As protein: CASSLDGGWRGVGETQYF.

This clonotype was detected ten times or more. The chain recombines TRBV5-8 with TRBJ1-2, with D unclear. CDR1 and CDR2 (germline): SGHTS, YDEGEE. The V end lost 2 bases, the J end lost 6 bases, and 11 bases lay between the germline ends. The CDR3 is 13 residues long. DNA for the CDR3: TGTGCCAGCAGCTTTACCGGGATCCATGGCTACACCTTC. This codes for CASSFTGIHGYTF.

This chain joins TRBV5-4 and TRBJ1-4, with a tentative D call TRBD1 (5 bases). The germline gives CDR1 SGHNT, CDR2 YYREEE (reference sequence). The ends were cut back, 1 base at V and 6 bases at J, with 13 bases in the middle. The CDR3 runs to 15 residues. This chain's CDR3 is CASSLKTAGYEKLFF. The CDR3 DNA follows: TGTGCCAGCAGCTTGAAGACGGCAGGGTATGAAAAACTGTTTTTT.

The sample holds many counts of this clonotype. V and J are TRBV11-2 and TRBJ2-2; D gene uncertain. The CDR3 is 15 amino acids. The V and J ends lost 1 base and 1 base respectively, with 7 bases between them. CDR1 is SGHAT, CDR2 FQNNGV, per germline. The CDR3 loop reads CASSLASMNTGELFF. CDR3 bases: TGTGCCAGCAGCTTAGCGTCGATGAACACCGGGGAGCTGTTTTTT.

V and J are TRBV20-1 and TRBJ1-1; 8 bases agree with TRBD1. The CDR3 is made up of 16 amino acids. From germline, CDR1 is DFQATT and CDR2 SNEGSKA (reference sequence). The CDR3 bases are TGCAGAGCTGAGACGGGACAGGTCAACATGAACACTGAAGCTTTCTTT. It specifies CRAETGQVNMNTEAFF.

This clonotype was seen many times. The chain links TRBV29-1 to TRBJ1-2; D is uncertain. CDR1 and CDR2 (germline): SQVTM, ANQGSEA. Trimming shortened V by 6 bases and J by 5 bases, and 7 bases separated the two germline ends. This CDR3 spans 10 amino acids. The DNA for the CDR3 is TGCAGCGTATCCGATTATGGCTACACCTTC. Protein product: CSVSDYGYTF.

V and J are TRBV7-2 and TRBJ2-7; TRBD1 agrees at 10 bases. The V segment lost 8 bases and the J segment 11 bases; nucleotides outside the gene matches: 3. The CDR3 runs 10 residues. Germline values: CDR1 SGHTA, CDR2 FQGNSA. The CDR3 DNA reads as TGTGCCAGCGGGACAGGGGAAGAGTACTTC. The encoded protein is CASGTGEEYF.

This chain links TRBV2 with TRBJ2-7, with 10 bases fitting TRBD2. Per the germline V gene, CDR1 is SNHLY and CDR2 is FYNNEI. V shed 8 bases and J 7 bases; nucleotides not matched to a gene: 17. This CDR3 contains 16 residues. CDR3 coding DNA: TGTGCCAGCGGACTAGCGGAACCTAGCTCCTACAATGAGCAGTACTTC. Translating it yields CASGLAEPSSYNEQYF.

Worth noting for this clonotype: Just one base apart from a much larger clone, this may be a read error. The CDR3 loop is CASSSGLAGGPSEQHF. The CDR3 DNA reads TGTGCCAGCAGCTCGGGACTAGCGGGAGGGCCCAGCGAGCAGCACTTC. This chain connects TRBV7-9 to TRBJ2-7, with 16 nucleotides matching TRBD2. The germline V gene has CDR1 SEHNR and CDR2 FQNEAQ (reference sequence). CDR3 size: 16 residues.

This clonotype was recorded many times. This chain joins TRBV10-2 and TRBJ2-6; 11 bases are shared with TRBD1. J lost 1 base, V lost 5 bases, and 7 bases had no gene match. The CDR3 contains 18 residues. In germline, CDR1 is WSHSY, CDR2 SAAADI. CDR3 in amino acids: CASSYSGTGGSGANVLTF. CDR3 DNA: TGCGCCAGCAGTTATTCCGGGACAGGGGGATCTGGGGCCAACGTCCTGACTTTC.

This clonotype was counted ten times or more. The chain has TRBV5-6 and TRBJ1-1, with a tentative D call TRBD1 (5 bases). The V gene lost 0 bases and the J gene lost 5 bases, with 11 bases spanning the gap. The CDR3 totals 14 residues. Germline assignment: CDR1 SGHDT and CDR2 YYEEEE. In DNA form, the CDR3 reads TGTGCCAGCAGCTTGGGGGGGTTTCGGACTGAAGCTTTCTTT. Its protein is CASSLGGFRTEAFF.

The rearrangement uses TRBV29-1 and TRBJ1-2, with 8 bases fitting TRBD1. The CDR3 runs 15 residues. Germline V CDR1 and CDR2: SQVTM, ANQGSEA. Germline trimming cut 6 bases from V and 4 bases from J; bases unmatched to any gene: 13. DNA for the CDR3: TGCAGCGTACGTAGGGGACAGGCTTGGTCCTATGGCTACACCTTC. Protein product: CSVRRGQAWSYGYTF.

V gene TRBV29-1 combines with J gene TRBJ1-6; a weak D match, TRBD1 (6 bases). Per the germline V gene, CDR1 is SQVTM and CDR2 is ANQGSEA. V was pared by 4 bases and J by 9 bases, with 16 bases between. The CDR3 sequence is 14 residues long. CDR3 DNA: TGCAGCGTTGGAGAACAGGGTAATCGTTCACCCCTCCACTTT. It specifies CSVGEQGNRSPLHF.

This clonotype has at least ten counts. V and J are TRBV24-1 and TRBJ2-2; maybe TRBD2 (5 bases). This CDR3 spans 12 amino acids. Germline CDR1 is KGHDR and CDR2 is SFDVKD. V was clipped by 10 bases and J by 4 bases, with 9 bases between them. DNA for the CDR3: TGTGCCACACGAGGGATCACCGGGGAGCTGTTTTTT. This codes for CATRGITGELFF.

This clonotype was observed at least ten times. This chain uses TRBV10-3 with TRBJ1-5, with D unresolved. The CDR3 consists of 13 residues. Germline V CDR1 and CDR2: ENHRY, SYGVKD. Trimming removed 10 bases from V and 0 bases from J, with 10 bases in between. CDR3 protein: CATGVDSNQPQHF. For the CDR3, the DNA is TGTGCCACGGGCGTCGATAGCAATCAGCCCCAGCATTTT.

The chain employs TRBV10-2 and TRBJ2-7; tentative D call: TRBD2 (6 bases). CDR3 length: 16 residues. The germline V gene has CDR1 WSHSY and CDR2 SAAADI. V shed 3 bases and J shed 0 bases, with 15 bases lying between them. The CDR3 DNA sequence: TGCGCCAGCAGTGAAAGAAGCGGGTCTAGCTCCTACGAGCAGTACTTC. Its translation: CASSERSGSSSYEQYF.

The rearrangement uses TRBV11-3 and TRBJ1-6; 10 bases align to TRBD1. Germline CDR1 and CDR2: SGHNT and YENEEA. After removal of 5 bases from V and 7 bases from J, the junction contained 14 bases not matched to a gene. The CDR3 is 18 residues long. The CDR3 sequence: CASSGTGTGVTPNSPLHF. As DNA, the CDR3 is TGTGCCAGCAGCGGGACCGGGACAGGGGTAACCCCAAATTCACCCCTCCACTTT.

This clonotype was seen at least ten times. The rearrangement joins TRBV29-1 to TRBJ1-5; perhaps TRBD1 as D (5 bases). The CDR3 has 13 amino acids. V was shortened by 3 bases and J by 6 bases, with 12 bases between the two germline ends. Per the germline V gene, CDR1 is SQVTM and CDR2 is ANQGSEA. CDR3 DNA sequence: TGCAGCGTTGATGCAGGGCTCGGTCAGCCCCAGCATTTT. Residues: CSVDAGLGQPQHF.

This clonotype appeared many times. The rearrangement joins TRBV4-1 to TRBJ1-2; D unclear. CDR1 MGHRA and CDR2 YSYEKL come from the germline V gene. This CDR3 comprises 12 residues. Trimming took 4 bases from V and 8 from J, leaving 11 bases between them. The CDR3 spells CASSRAVGGYTF. Here the CDR3 DNA reads TGCGCCAGCAGCCGAGCTGTCGGGGGCTACACCTTC.